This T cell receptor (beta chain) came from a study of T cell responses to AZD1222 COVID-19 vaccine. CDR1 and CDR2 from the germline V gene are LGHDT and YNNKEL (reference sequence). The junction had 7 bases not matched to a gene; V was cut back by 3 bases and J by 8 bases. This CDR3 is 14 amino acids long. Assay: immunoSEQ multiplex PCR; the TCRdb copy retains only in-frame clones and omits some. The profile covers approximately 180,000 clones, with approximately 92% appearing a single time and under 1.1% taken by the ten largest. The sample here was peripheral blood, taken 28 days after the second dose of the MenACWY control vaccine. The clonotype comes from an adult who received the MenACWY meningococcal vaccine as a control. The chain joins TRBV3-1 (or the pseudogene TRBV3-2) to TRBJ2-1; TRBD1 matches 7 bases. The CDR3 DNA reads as TGTGCCAGCAGCCACCACCGTGGGACAGATGAGCAGTTCTTC. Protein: CASSHHRGTDEQFF.